Listed here are 22 T cell receptor beta chains from one sample, sequenced in a study of identifying expanded T cells in peripheral blood. Produced via immunoSEQ multiplex PCR; TCRdb's table is partial and in-frame only. This sample has some 78,000 clones; 84% occur once, and the top ten carry around a fifth. Sequenced: blood. These receptors were obtained from a person aged 18 to 75 in good health.

This chain joins TRBV6-6 and TRBJ1-2; D unresolved. V lost 4 bases and J lost 7, with 16 bases in between. Germline lookup yields CDR1 MNHNY and CDR2 SVGAGI (reference sequence). The CDR3 contains 14 residues. CDR3 in DNA: TGTGCCAGCAGTTTGGAAATTGAACGGGGTGGCTACACCTTC. This codes for CASSLEIERGGYTF.

This clone was counted a single time. The gene calls are TRBV19 and TRBJ2-2, with 10 bases identical to TRBD2. Germline V gene sequence: CDR1 LNHDA, CDR2 SQIVND (reference sequence). The V segment lost 5 bases and the J segment 2 bases; nucleotides outside the gene matches: 5. The CDR3 spans 16 residues. The CDR3 bases are TGTGCCAGTAGTCGCAGACTAGCGGGTAACACCGGGGAGCTGTTTTTT. Protein product: CASSRRLAGNTGELFF.

The CDR3 sequence: CASSRSGTLFSSTDTQYF. The CDR3 nucleotides are TGCGCCAGCAGCCGTAGCGGGACCCTCTTCTCTAGCACAGATACGCAGTATTTT. The rearrangement joins TRBV4-1 to TRBJ2-3, with TRBD2 identical over 8 bases. The germline V gene has CDR1 MGHRA and CDR2 YSYEKL. This CDR3 has 18 amino acids. After removal of 4 bases from V and 0 bases from J, the junction contained 12 bases not matched to a gene.

V usage is TRBV2 and J usage is TRBJ2-1; D gene ambiguous. CDR1 is SNHLY, CDR2 FYNNEI, per germline. Trimming cost V 4 bases and J 6 bases, with 13 bases left between them. The CDR3 is made up of 14 amino acids. The CDR3 region is CASSVFSAGNEQFF. DNA for the CDR3: TGTGCCAGCAGTGTCTTCAGCGCCGGCAATGAGCAGTTCTTC.

The chain has TRBV7-2 and TRBJ2-5; 10 bases are shared with TRBD2. The CDR3 covers 17 residues. Germline V gene data show CDR1 as SGHTA and CDR2 as FQGNSA. After removal of 1 base from V and 4 bases from J, the junction contained 9 bases not matched to a gene. The CDR3 DNA follows: TGTGCCAGCAGCTTAGTGGGTCTAGCGGGAGCGGGAGAGACCCAGTACTTC. Protein product: CASSLVGLAGAGETQYF.

CDR3 sequence reads: CASLGGQLKNTYEQYF. In DNA, the CDR3 is TGTGCCAGCCTGGGGGGACAGCTAAAAAACACCTACGAGCAGTACTTC. This chain connects TRBV21-1 to TRBJ2-7; TRBD1 is the table's D call and was not checked against the DNA. TRBV21-1 is annotated as a pseudogene. The CDR3 runs to 16 residues.

V and J are TRBV5-4 and TRBJ2-1; 12 nucleotides align to TRBD2. CDR1 and CDR2 from the germline V gene are SGHNT and YYREEE (reference sequence). With 5 bases clipped from V and 8 bases from J, the junction kept 8 bases outside the gene matches. The CDR3 sequence is 15 residues long. CDR3: CASSLSPSGRDEQFF. CDR3 in DNA: TGTGCCAGCAGTCTTTCCCCTAGCGGGAGGGATGAGCAGTTCTTC.

This clone occurred once. The V gene is TRBV28, the J gene TRBJ2-2; D remains ambiguous. Germline loops: CDR1 MDHEN, CDR2 SYDVKM. V was shortened by 9 bases and J by 1 base, with 12 bases between the two germline ends. This CDR3 spans 14 amino acids. CDR3 sequence reads: CASRYQRNTGELFF. CDR3 coding DNA: TGTGCCAGTCGATATCAGCGGAACACCGGGGAGCTGTTTTTT.

The V and J genes are TRBV7-9 and TRBJ2-7; D unclear. Looked up from germline, CDR1 is SEHNR and CDR2 is FQNEAQ (reference sequence). The CDR3 length is 12 residues. The V end was cut by 5 bases, the J end by 1 base, with 6 bases between. This CDR3 is CASSELSYEQYF. CDR3 DNA: TGTGCCAGCAGCGAGCTATCCTACGAGCAGTACTTC.

This clone was found a few times. The chain couples TRBV5-4 to TRBJ2-1; tentative D call: TRBD1 (5 bases). Trimming removed 4 bases at V and 13 bases at J, with 18 bases between. Germline assignment: CDR1 SGHNT and CDR2 YYREEE (reference sequence). The CDR3 length is 13 residues. Here the CDR3 reads CASSDRIREDQFF. As DNA, the CDR3 is TGTGCCAGCAGCGATAGGATCAGGGAAGATCAGTTCTTC.

In this sample, this clone turned up once. The chain joins TRBV6-1 to TRBJ1-3; D uncertain. The CDR3 is made up of 14 amino acids. The V gene lost 3 bases and the J gene lost 4 bases, with 10 bases spanning the gap. CDR1 is MNHNS, CDR2 SASEGT, per germline. CDR3: CASSDRISGNTIYF. The CDR3 nucleotides read TGTGCCAGCAGTGATAGGATTTCAGGAAACACCATATATTTT.

The V gene is TRBV9, the J gene TRBJ2-1; 10 bases agree with TRBD2. Germline V gene sequence: CDR1 SGDLS, CDR2 YYNGEE. The CDR3 sequence is 14 residues long. V shed 3 bases and J 5 bases; nucleotides not matched to a gene: 2. The CDR3, as DNA: TGTGCCAGCAGCGCCGGGACTAGCGACAATGAGCAGTTCTTC. It encodes CASSAGTSDNEQFF.

V usage is TRBV7-8 and J usage is TRBJ1-3; D call uncertain. Germline loops: CDR1 SGHVS, CDR2 FQNEAQ. V was shortened by 3 bases and J by 1 base, with 10 bases between the two germline ends. CDR3 length: 15 residues. CDR3 sequence (DNA): TGTGCCAGCAGCTTTAACCGGGAGTCTGGAAACACCATATATTTT. Translated, it gives CASSFNRESGNTIYF.

This clone was counted only a few times. The gene calls are TRBV4-3 and TRBJ1-5; D unresolved. Trimming left V 0 bases short and J 6 bases short, with 6 bases between. The germline CDR1 and CDR2 sequences are LGHNA and YSLEER. This CDR3 region has 13 residues. The CDR3 bases are TGCGCCAGCAGCCAAGATCGAGGTCAGCCCCAGCATTTT. Its translation is CASSQDRGQPQHF.

The chain has TRBV28 and TRBJ1-1, with unresolved D. V was trimmed by 5 bases and J by 5 bases, leaving 18 bases between them. The CDR3 has 15 residues. Germline lookup yields CDR1 MDHEN and CDR2 SYDVKM. This CDR3 is CASSMPGGGITEAFF. The CDR3 coding sequence is TGTGCCAGCAGTATGCCCGGAGGAGGGATAACTGAAGCTTTCTTT.

The CDR3 coding sequence is TGTGCCAGCAGCGGATCCAGGGGAGGGGAGACCCAGTACTTC. Protein sequence: CASSGSRGGETQYF. This chain joins TRBV5-4 and TRBJ2-5; possibly TRBD2 for D (7 bases). The CDR3 runs to 14 residues. The V gene's germline CDR1 is SGHNT and CDR2 YYREEE (reference sequence). The V and J ends lost 4 bases and 5 bases respectively, with 15 bases between them.

The chain combines TRBV7-2 with TRBJ2-7, with no clear D. Trimming pared 1 base from V and 5 bases from J, leaving 9 bases between. Germline V lookup: CDR1 SGHTA, CDR2 FQGNSA. The CDR3 is 13 residues long. CDR3 amino acids: CASSLVGYDEQYF. The DNA for the CDR3 is TGTGCCAGCAGCTTAGTTGGATACGACGAGCAGTACTTC. Filled out from reference TRBV7-2 and TRBJ2-7, the complete variable domain reads GAGVSQSPSNKVTEKGKDVELRCDPISGHTALYWYRQSLGQGLEFLIYFQGNSAPDKSGLPSDRFSAERTGGSVSTLTIQRTQQEDSAVYLCASSLVGYDEQYFGPGTRLTVT.

This chain joins TRBV27 and TRBJ2-1; tentatively, D is TRBD2 (5 bases). The CDR3 has 17 residues. Germline V gives CDR1 MNHEY, CDR2 SMNVEV (reference sequence). Trimming cost V 5 bases and J 9 bases, with 26 bases left between them. The CDR3 here is CASSTPLDLNSRGEQFF. CDR3 bases: TGTGCCAGCAGTACCCCCCTGGACTTGAACTCCCGGGGTGAGCAGTTCTTC.

This clone has only one observation. This chain joins TRBV5-1 and TRBJ2-1; no clear D gene. This CDR3 region has 12 residues. Per the germline V gene, CDR1 is SGHRS and CDR2 is YFSETQ. Trimming cost V 1 base and J 9 bases, with 8 bases left between them. CDR3 amino acids: CASSLNFGEQFF. CDR3 coding DNA: TGCGCCAGCAGCTTGAACTTCGGTGAGCAGTTCTTC.

This chain joins TRBV4-2 and TRBJ1-2, with D perhaps TRBD1 (5 bases). This CDR3 is 16 amino acids long. Trimming stripped 0 bases from V and 1 base from J, with 12 bases between. Germline V lookup: CDR1 LGHNA, CDR2 YNFKEQ. Here the CDR3 DNA reads TGTGCCAGCAGCCAAGATTTCGGGGGACTTAACTATGGCTACACCTTC. Protein product: CASSQDFGGLNYGYTF.

V and J are TRBV7-8 and TRBJ2-7, with D possibly matching TRBD2 (6 bases). CDR1 and CDR2 (germline): SGHVS, FQNEAQ. The CDR3 is 13 residues long. V was shortened by 1 base and J by 4 bases, with 8 bases between the two germline ends. The CDR3 coding sequence is TGTGCCAGCAGCTTAGGGCTAGCGTACGAGCAGTACTTC. Its protein is CASSLGLAYEQYF.

The chain couples TRBV7-2 to TRBJ2-1; 9 bases are a match to TRBD1. Germline CDR1 reads SGHTA; CDR2 reads FQGNSA. V gave up 1 base and J gave up 9 bases; unmatched junction bases: 16. The CDR3 runs to 18 residues. CDR3 sequence (DNA): TGTGCCAGCAGCTTAGGACCAGACCCGGGACAGGGAGGCGGTGAGCAGTTCTTC. Translated, it gives CASSLGPDPGQGGGEQFF.